This TCR beta chain emerged from a study of T cell responses to AZD1222 COVID-19 vaccine. Generated by immunoSEQ multiplex PCR, the TCRdb table keeps only in-frame clones and is missing some. This repertoire shows fewer than 110,000 clones, approximately 89% found once; its top ten account for 10%. Findings and limits, study-wide: Donors were chiefly white British, with a greater number of females, and clonal diversity was perhaps underestimated. Spike-specific TCR breadth and depth were elevated following two AZD1222 doses. Seropositive at baseline were only a handful of AZD1222 recipients.

Concerning this clone: The antigen is not known.

The CDR3 runs to 14 residues. V was cut by 0 bases and J by 3 bases, with 9 bases left in between. Germline V CDR1 and CDR2: MDHEN, SYDVKM. Doses given second, at about 4 or about 12 weeks, were pooled. The genes are TRBV28 and TRBJ2-7; D not certain. The origin of this receptor is an adult who received the AZD1222 COVID-19 vaccine. The material sequenced was peripheral blood, taken 28 days after the second AZD1222 dose. The CDR3 sequence is CASSLWRTLYEQYF. The CDR3 DNA reads TGTGCCAGCAGTTTATGGAGGACCCTCTACGAGCAGTACTTC. Full variable domain (rest looked up from reference TRBV28 and TRBJ2-7): DVKVTQSSRYLVKRTGEKVFLECVQDMDHENMFWYRQDPGLGLRLIYFSYDVKMKEKGDIPEGYSVSREKKERFSLILESASTNQTSMYLCASSLWRTLYEQYFGPGTRLTVT.